The 21 T cell receptor beta chains listed next were all sequenced from one sample in a study of graft-versus-host responses after intestinal transplantation. Measured with immunoSEQ multiplex PCR; TCRdb has only the in-frame clones, and not every one. The data show around 12,000 clones, with roughly 93% seen just once and around 4% held by the top ten. This sample comprised PBMCs, obtained roughly 930 days after intestinal transplantation. These receptors all stem from a human patient who received an intestinal transplant, so some T cells may come from the graft donor.

This clone was counted a single time. This chain links TRBV7-6 with TRBJ1-1, with D tentatively TRBD1 (5 bases). From germline, CDR1 is SGHVS and CDR2 FNYEAQ. The CDR3 length is 12 residues. The V end was cut by 3 bases, the J end by 8 bases, with 10 bases between. The CDR3 DNA reads TGTGCCAGCAGCTTGGGGGACGGGGAAGCTTTCTTT. This encodes CASSLGDGEAFF. Looking up the rest from reference TRBV7-6 and TRBJ1-1 gives the full variable domain: GAGVSQSPRYKVTKRGQDVALRCDPISGHVSLYWYRQALGQGPEFLTYFNYEAQQDKSGLPNDRFSAERPEGSISTLTIQRTEQRDSAMYRCASSLGDGEAFFGQGTRLTVV.

V gene TRBV2 combines with J gene TRBJ1-2; the D is unclear. Trimming removed 0 bases from V and 4 bases from J, with 6 bases in between. The CDR3 loop spans 13 amino acids. The germline CDR1 and CDR2 sequences are SNHLY and FYNNEI. This CDR3 is CASSEAAVYGYTF. The DNA of the CDR3 is TGTGCCAGCAGTGAAGCGGCGGTCTATGGCTACACCTTC.

J is TRBJ2-3 and V is TRBV7-2; D ambiguous. V was trimmed by 5 bases and J by 0 bases, leaving 12 bases between them. The CDR3 consists of 15 residues. Germline V gene sequence: CDR1 SGHTA, CDR2 FQGNSA. CDR3 DNA sequence: TGTGCCAGCAGCCTCCAGACCTTAAGCACAGATACGCAGTATTTT. Amino acids: CASSLQTLSTDTQYF.

This chain connects TRBV9 to TRBJ1-3; D gene unclear. The V end was cut by 0 bases, the J end by 4 bases, with 14 bases between. Per germline, CDR1 SGDLS and CDR2 YYNGEE. CDR3 length: 16 residues. The CDR3 region has the DNA TGTGCCAGCAGCGTAGGTGATGTTCTGGGAGGAAACACCATATATTTT. Translation: CASSVGDVLGGNTIYF.

The V call is TRBV6-1, the J call TRBJ1-5, with D maybe TRBD1 (6 bases). Germline loops: CDR1 MNHNS, CDR2 SASEGT. Trimming pared 2 bases from V and 1 base from J, leaving 12 bases between. The CDR3 is 16 residues long. Here the CDR3 reads CASSEYGGRSNQPQHF. The CDR3 coding sequence is TGTGCCAGCAGTGAATATGGGGGCCGGAGCAATCAGCCCCAGCATTTT.

This clone was detected a few times. Different DNA sequences within this sample yield the same CDR3. V is TRBV6-4 and J is TRBJ1-1, with a weak D call TRBD1 (6 bases). The CDR3 runs 14 residues. With 2 bases removed from V and 4 bases from J, the gap between germline ends came to 11 bases. Per the germline V gene, CDR1 is MRHNA and CDR2 is SNTAGT. CDR3 residues: CASSDGGPSTEAFF. The DNA of the CDR3 is TGTGCCAGCAGTGACGGGGGGCCGAGCACTGAAGCTTTCTTT.

The chain uses TRBV6-6 and TRBJ1-2, with D tentatively TRBD1 (5 bases). Per germline, CDR1 MNHNY and CDR2 SVGAGI (reference sequence). This CDR3 has 15 amino acids. V was trimmed by 5 bases and J by 4 bases, leaving 17 bases between them. CDR3 sequence (DNA): TGTGCCAGCAGTCAGGAGACAAGGGGCCTCTATGGCTACACCTTC. Amino acid sequence: CASSQETRGLYGYTF.

This chain joins TRBV9 and TRBJ2-2; 9 nucleotides match TRBD2. Germline CDR1 SGDLS, CDR2 YYNGEE. The length of the CDR3 is 16 residues. With V trimmed by 2 bases and J by 6 bases, 8 bases remained unmatched. The DNA for the CDR3 is TGTGCCAGCAGCGTTGGGGAAAGGACTAGCGCCGGGGAGCTGTTTTTT. Protein: CASSVGERTSAGELFF.

The J gene is TRBJ2-7, the V gene TRBV6-1; tentative D call: TRBD1 (5 bases). CDR1 MNHNS and CDR2 SASEGT come from the germline V gene. The CDR3 runs to 16 residues. V lost 3 bases to trimming and J lost 0 bases, with 15 bases between them. The CDR3 loop reads CASSEAGAPSSYEQYF. CDR3 coding DNA: TGTGCCAGCAGTGAGGCTGGGGCGCCCAGCTCCTACGAGCAGTACTTC.

This clone has just a few counts. V and J are TRBV6-5 and TRBJ2-7; possible D gene TRBD2, 5 bases. Germline V CDR1 and CDR2: MNHEY, SVGAGI. V was shortened by 4 bases and J by 5 bases, with 12 bases between the two germline ends. The CDR3 extends over 13 amino acids. The DNA for the CDR3 is TGTGCCAGCAGTTTGGCGGGTGGGGACGAGCAGTACTTC. Translated: CASSLAGGDEQYF.

The V gene is TRBV19, the J gene TRBJ1-2; D uncertain. CDR1 and CDR2 (germline): LNHDA, SQIVND (reference sequence). This CDR3 spans 12 amino acids. V gave up 3 bases and J gave up 5 bases, with 7 bases separating them. The CDR3 DNA sequence: TGTGCCAGTAGTATTTCCGGATATGGCTACACCTTC. Translated, it gives CASSISGYGYTF.

This clone came up a few times. The chain uses TRBV11-2 and TRBJ2-7; D call uncertain. V lost 3 bases and J 2 bases, leaving 8 bases between the germline ends. CDR3 length: 13 residues. Looked up from germline, CDR1 is SGHAT and CDR2 is FQNNGV. The chain's CDR3 is CASSFGYPYEQYF. CDR3 DNA sequence: TGTGCCAGCAGCTTTGGGTATCCCTACGAGCAGTACTTC.

The genes are TRBV18 and TRBJ1-1, with D possibly matching TRBD1 (6 bases). Germline V lookup: CDR1 KGHSH, CDR2 LQKENI. The length of the CDR3 is 16 residues. V was trimmed by 2 bases and J by 4 bases, leaving 17 bases between them. CDR3 DNA: TGTGCCAGCTCACCAAGGGGGGGAGGGATCGGCACTGAAGCTTTCTTT. The encoded protein is CASSPRGGGIGTEAFF.

Only a few counts were recorded for this clone. The rearrangement joins TRBV11-2 to TRBJ1-5; perhaps TRBD1 as D (6 bases). The CDR3 loop spans 13 amino acids. The germline V gene has CDR1 SGHAT and CDR2 FQNNGV. Deletions cut 2 bases from V and 7 bases from J, with 9 bases between. The CDR3 DNA reads as TGTGCCAGCAGCTTACAGGGGAGCCAGCCCCAGCATTTT. This encodes CASSLQGSQPQHF.

This clone was picked up a small number of times. The chain couples TRBV7-9 to TRBJ1-1; D unresolved. The V end was cut by 4 bases, the J end by 8 bases, with 8 bases between. The germline V gene encodes CDR1 SEHNR and CDR2 FQNEAQ (reference sequence). The CDR3 sequence is 11 residues long. The CDR3 DNA is TGTGCCAGCAGCTCGCCGGCCGAAGCTTTCTTT. Its protein is CASSSPAEAFF.

V and J are TRBV6-5 and TRBJ2-5; a possible D gene is TRBD1 (6 bases). V lost 5 bases and J lost 3, with 16 bases in between. Looked up from germline, CDR1 is MNHEY and CDR2 is SVGAGI. This CDR3 spans 15 amino acids. CDR3 sequence (DNA): TGTGCCAGCAGTACCCGGACAGCCTTAAAAGAGACCCAGTACTTC. Translating it yields CASSTRTALKETQYF.

In this sample, this clone turned up once. V gene TRBV6-4 combines with J gene TRBJ2-2; 8 bases map to TRBD1. The trim removed 4 bases at V and 4 bases at J, leaving 2 bases unmatched. This CDR3 spans 14 amino acids. The germline gives CDR1 MRHNA, CDR2 SNTAGT. The chain's CDR3 is CASSGDRSTGELFF. Here the CDR3 DNA reads TGTGCCAGCAGTGGGGACAGGAGCACCGGGGAGCTGTTTTTT.

The chain combines TRBV11-3 with TRBJ1-2; D unresolved. The CDR3 contains 15 residues. The V gene lost 1 base and the J gene lost 0 bases, with 9 bases spanning the gap. The germline V gene encodes CDR1 SGHNT and CDR2 YENEEA. The CDR3 DNA follows: TGTGCCAGCAGCTTAGGTCCCGTAGCTAACTATGGCTACACCTTC. Its protein is CASSLGPVANYGYTF. Full variable domain (rest looked up from reference TRBV11-3 and TRBJ1-2): EAGVVQSPRYKIIEKKQPVAFWCNPISGHNTLYWYLQNLGQGPELLIRYENEEAVDDSQLPKDRFSAERLKGVDSTLKIQPAELGDSAVYLCASSLGPVANYGYTFGSGTRLTVV.

V usage is TRBV5-1 and J usage is TRBJ1-4; 7 bases are shared with TRBD1. The CDR3 spans 16 residues. Germline lookup yields CDR1 SGHRS and CDR2 YFSETQ. After removal of 4 bases from V and 1 base from J, the junction contained 7 bases not matched to a gene. The CDR3, as DNA: TGCGCCAGCAGCCCTGGGACAGCTTTAACTAATGAAAAACTGTTTTTT. Residues: CASSPGTALTNEKLFF.

The rearrangement links TRBV6-1 to TRBJ1-1, with TRBD1 identical over 7 bases. V shed 6 bases and J 7 bases; nucleotides not matched to a gene: 14. Germline CDR1 and CDR2: MNHNS and SASEGT. There are 15 residues in the CDR3. The CDR3 loop reads CASRGRDLGQVEAFF. CDR3 coding DNA: TGTGCCAGCAGGGGCAGGGATCTAGGACAGGTTGAAGCTTTCTTT.

V and J are TRBV5-1 and TRBJ2-3; D may be TRBD1 (5 bases). The germline V gene encodes CDR1 SGHRS and CDR2 YFSETQ. The V gene lost 4 bases and the J gene lost 6 bases, with 9 bases spanning the gap. The CDR3 is 12 residues long. The CDR3 bases are TGCGCCAGCAGCGGCAGGGCCGATACGCAGTATTTT. This codes for CASSGRADTQYF.